This passage covers 14 T cell receptor beta chains from one sample sequenced in a study of Graves' ophthalmopathy and Graves' hyperthyroidism. CDR3 regions of TCR beta were amplified from RNA transcripts. An opening RT-PCR round employed HTBI primers and preceded a second-round multiplex PCR. MiXCR, run by TCRdb on the multiplex PCR reads, gives a single entry per CDR3 protein. The sample contains roughly 1.1 million distinct CDR3 sequences, 35% to 40% of which appear only once. Material for sequencing was peripheral blood or thyroid tissue (not recorded which). All receptors derive from an adult man with Graves' hyperthyroidism.

The chain carries TRBV7-2 and TRBJ1-1, with D hard to call. The CDR3 has 14 residues. V was cut by 5 bases and J by 1 base, with 11 bases left in between. Germline lookup yields CDR1 SGHTA and CDR2 FQGNSA. This CDR3 is CASSRFAENTEAFF. The CDR3 DNA is TGTGCCAGCAGCCGATTCGCAGAGAACACTGAAGCTTTCTTT.

CDR3 sequence: CASRGGANYGYTF. In DNA, the CDR3 is TGCGCCAGCCGTGGGGGCGCAAACTATGGCTACACCTTC. The V call is TRBV10-2, the J call TRBJ1-2, with D possibly being TRBD1 (6 bases). The CDR3 has 13 residues. Between the trimmed V and J ends, which lost 8 bases and 2 bases, there was a span of 12 bases. Germline V gene lookup returns CDR1 WSHSY and CDR2 SAAADI.

This clonotype was recorded at least ten times. This sequence joins TRBV10-3 and TRBJ1-6, with TRBD1 matching 9 bases. The germline gives CDR1 ENHRY, CDR2 SYGVKD. J lost 9 bases, V lost 6 bases, and 6 bases had no gene match. There are 14 residues in the CDR3. In DNA form, the CDR3 reads TGTGCCATCAGCTCAACAGGGGGCGGTTCACCCCTCCACTTT. Translating gives CAISSTGGGSPLHF.

On this clonotype itself: This could be a read error, since a much larger clone is one nucleotide away. The chain combines TRBV19 with TRBJ2-7; D remains unclear. Trimming left V 9 bases short and J 5 bases short, with 14 bases between. Germline values: CDR1 LNHDA, CDR2 SQIVND (reference sequence). CDR3 size: 12 residues. The CDR3 DNA is TGTGCCAGCTCTACCGTCTCGGACGAGCAGTACTTC. Residues: CASSTVSDEQYF. Filled out from reference TRBV19 and TRBJ2-7, the complete variable domain reads DGGITQSPKYLFRKEGQNVTLSCEQNLNHDAMYWYRQDPGQGLRLIYYSQIVNDFQKGDIAEGYSVSREKKESFPLTVTSAQKNPTAFYLCASSTVSDEQYFGPGTRLTVT.

V and J are TRBV10-3 and TRBJ1-5; 10 bases map to TRBD1. Germline V CDR1 and CDR2: ENHRY, SYGVKD. Unmatched junction bases numbered 5, after V lost 9 bases and J lost 0 bases. The CDR3 runs to 15 residues. Here the CDR3 DNA reads TGTGCCATAGCCGGGACAGGGGATAGCAATCAGCCCCAGCATTTT. It is translated as CAIAGTGDSNQPQHF.

This clonotype was seen many times. The chain has TRBV12-3 or TRBV12-4 and TRBJ1-4; weak D call: TRBD1 (5 bases). The CDR3 runs to 14 residues. V was cut by 5 bases and J by 4 bases, with 11 bases left in between. This CDR3 reads CASSPDSRNEKLFF. The CDR3 region has the DNA TGTGCCAGCAGTCCCGACAGCCGTAATGAAAAACTGTTTTTT.

The CDR3 here is CASSLRGATEQFF. In DNA form, the CDR3 reads TGTGCCAGCAGCTTGCGGGGGGCTACTGAGCAGTTCTTC. The chain uses TRBV7-2 and TRBJ2-1, with 8 bases identical to TRBD2. Unmatched junction bases numbered 4, after V lost 3 bases and J lost 9 bases. Germline V gives CDR1 SGHTA, CDR2 FQGNSA. The CDR3 covers 13 residues.

In its sample, this clonotype was seen a few times. The V call is TRBV19, the J call TRBJ2-7; D is perhaps TRBD1 or TRBD2 (5 bases each). CDR1 and CDR2 from the germline V gene are LNHDA and SQIVND (reference sequence). Trimming shortened V by 3 bases and J by 2 bases, and 14 bases separated the two germline ends. The CDR3 length is 15 residues. The CDR3 protein is CASSMKGDRTYEQYF. The CDR3 bases are TGTGCCAGTAGTATGAAGGGAGACAGAACCTACGAGCAGTACTTC.

This chain uses TRBV9 with TRBJ1-1, with 7 positions matching TRBD1. The germline gives CDR1 SGDLS, CDR2 YYNGEE. V dropped 4 bases and J dropped 7; count of bases not matched to a gene: 10. This CDR3 comprises 14 residues. CDR3: CASSQQGYSGEAFF. The CDR3 region has the DNA TGTGCCAGCAGCCAACAGGGGTATAGTGGTGAAGCTTTCTTT.

As concerns this clonotype: An end of the junction differs from the germline gene, which may be a read error. The chain links TRBV9 to TRBJ2-2, with 13 bases matching TRBD2. The germline V gene encodes CDR1 SGDLS and CDR2 YYNGEE. The CDR3 loop spans 17 amino acids. The CDR3 region is CVSSPGLAGERAGELFF. The CDR3 nucleotides read TGTGTCAGCAGTCCTGGACTAGCGGGAGAAAGGGCCGGGGAGCTGTTTTTT.

This chain joins TRBV6-1 and TRBJ1-5; TRBD1 is a possible D gene (5 bases). The CDR3 runs to 18 residues. Trimming took off 6 bases at V and 2 bases at J, with 23 bases between the two ends. The V gene's germline CDR1 is MNHNS and CDR2 SASEGT. The CDR3: CASSTHRGEEVGNQPQHF. The CDR3 DNA is TGTGCCAGCAGCACCCATCGGGGGGAGGAGGTGGGCAATCAGCCCCAGCATTTT.

The table lists this clonotype with many counts. This chain links TRBV6-5 with TRBJ1-4, with 8 bases fitting TRBD1. The CDR3 loop spans 14 amino acids. J gave up 7 bases and V 6 bases, and 7 bases lay outside the gene matches. CDR1 is MNHEY and CDR2 is SVGAGI in the germline V gene. The CDR3: CASSSDRVPEKLFF. The CDR3 coding sequence is TGTGCCAGCAGCTCGGACAGGGTGCCTGAAAAACTGTTTTTT.

This clonotype has only one observation. One junction end disagrees with the germline gene, perhaps due to a read error. The chain's CDR3 is CASSYAKLFF. The CDR3 DNA reads as TGTGCCAGCAGTTACGCAAAGCTGTTTTTT. The gene calls are TRBV10-3 and TRBJ1-4; D unclear. This CDR3 has 10 amino acids. Looked up from germline, CDR1 is ENHRY and CDR2 is SYGVKD.

The chain joins TRBV4-2 to TRBJ2-7; 8 nucleotides align to TRBD2. The V gene's germline CDR1 is LGHNA and CDR2 YNFKEQ. With V trimmed by 1 base and J by 3 bases, 8 bases remained unmatched. This CDR3 is built from 16 residues. DNA of the CDR3: TGTGCCAGCAGCCAAGGTGGCGGGACTAGATTCTACGAGCAGTACTTC. This gives the protein CASSQGGGTRFYEQYF.